Reported below is one T cell receptor (beta chain). These data belong to a study of cytomegalovirus exposure and HLA in healthy donors. This CDR3 region has 14 residues. CDR1 and CDR2 from the germline V gene are SGHTA and FQGTGA. J lost 10 bases, V lost 4 bases, and 3 bases had no gene match. TCRdb keeps only in-frame clones here, not all; method: immunoSEQ multiplex PCR. The sample records 130,000 to 150,000 clones, 88% being singletons. Material: PBMCs. This TCR came from a young woman in good health and CMV-seropositive. The gene calls are TRBV7-3 and TRBJ2-1; 14 positions agree with TRBD2. The CDR3 nucleotides are TGTGCCAGCAGCTCGACTAGCGGGAGGGGCGAGCAGTTCTTC. Encoded protein: CASSSTSGRGEQFF.